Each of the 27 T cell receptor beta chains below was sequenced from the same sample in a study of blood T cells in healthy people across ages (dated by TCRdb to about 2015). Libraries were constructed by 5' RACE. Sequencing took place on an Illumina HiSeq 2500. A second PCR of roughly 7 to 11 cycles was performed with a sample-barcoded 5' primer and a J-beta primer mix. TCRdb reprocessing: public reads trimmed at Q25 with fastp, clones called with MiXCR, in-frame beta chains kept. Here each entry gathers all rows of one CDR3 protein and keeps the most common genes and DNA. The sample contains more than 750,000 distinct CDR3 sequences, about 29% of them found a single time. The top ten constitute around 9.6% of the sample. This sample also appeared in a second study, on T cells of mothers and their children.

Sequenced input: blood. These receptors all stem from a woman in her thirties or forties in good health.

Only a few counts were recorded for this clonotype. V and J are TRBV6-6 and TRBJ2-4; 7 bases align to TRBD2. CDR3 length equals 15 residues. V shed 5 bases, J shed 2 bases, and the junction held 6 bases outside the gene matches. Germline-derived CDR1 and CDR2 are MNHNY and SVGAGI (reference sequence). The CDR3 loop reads CASSLGRNPKNIQYF. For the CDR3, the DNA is TGTGCCAGCAGTCTCGGGAGGAATCCCAAAAACATTCAGTACTTC.

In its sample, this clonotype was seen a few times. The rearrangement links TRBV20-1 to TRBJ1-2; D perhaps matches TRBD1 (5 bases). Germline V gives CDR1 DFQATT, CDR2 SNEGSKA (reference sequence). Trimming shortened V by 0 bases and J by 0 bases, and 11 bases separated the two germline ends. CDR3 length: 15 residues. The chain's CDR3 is CSARDHGGPNYGYTF. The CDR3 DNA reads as TGCAGTGCTAGAGATCACGGGGGACCTAACTATGGCTACACCTTC.

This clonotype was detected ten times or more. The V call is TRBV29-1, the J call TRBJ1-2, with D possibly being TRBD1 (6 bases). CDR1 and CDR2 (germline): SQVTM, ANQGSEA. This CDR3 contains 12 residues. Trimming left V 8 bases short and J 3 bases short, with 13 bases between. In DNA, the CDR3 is TGCAGCATAGGGGCAGGGGACTATGGCTACACCTTC. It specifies CSIGAGDYGYTF.

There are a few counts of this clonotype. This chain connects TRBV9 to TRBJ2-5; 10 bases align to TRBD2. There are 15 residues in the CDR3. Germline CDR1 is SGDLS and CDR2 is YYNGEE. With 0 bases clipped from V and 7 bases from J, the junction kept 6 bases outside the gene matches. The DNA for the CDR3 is TGTGCCAGCAGCGTAGATCCTAGCGGGGGAATGACCCAGTACTTC. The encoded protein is CASSVDPSGGMTQYF.

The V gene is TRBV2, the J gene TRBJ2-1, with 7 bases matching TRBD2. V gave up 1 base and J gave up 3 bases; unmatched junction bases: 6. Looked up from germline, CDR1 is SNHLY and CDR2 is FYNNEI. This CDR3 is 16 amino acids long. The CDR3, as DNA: TGTGCCAGCAGTGAAGAGGTACTAGCGAACTACAATGAGCAGTTCTTC. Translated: CASSEEVLANYNEQFF.

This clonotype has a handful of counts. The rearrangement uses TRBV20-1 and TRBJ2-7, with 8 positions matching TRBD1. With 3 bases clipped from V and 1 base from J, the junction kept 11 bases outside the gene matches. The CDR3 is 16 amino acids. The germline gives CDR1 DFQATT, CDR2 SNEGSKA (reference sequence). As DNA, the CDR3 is TGCAGTGCTAGGGTGGGGCAGGGGGCATTTTCCTACGAGCAGTACTTC. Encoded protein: CSARVGQGAFSYEQYF.

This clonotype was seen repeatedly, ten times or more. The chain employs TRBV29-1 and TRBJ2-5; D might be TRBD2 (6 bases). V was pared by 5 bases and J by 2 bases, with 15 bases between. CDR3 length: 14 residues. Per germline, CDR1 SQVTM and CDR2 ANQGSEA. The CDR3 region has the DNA TGCAGCGTTTCCTCCCTCGGGGGACAAGAGACCCAGTACTTC. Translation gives CSVSSLGGQETQYF.

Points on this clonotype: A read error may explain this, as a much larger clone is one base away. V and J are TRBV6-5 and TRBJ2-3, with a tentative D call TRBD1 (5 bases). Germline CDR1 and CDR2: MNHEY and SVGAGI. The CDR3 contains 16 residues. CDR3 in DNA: TGTGCCAGCAGTTACTCGAGACAGATAGCAACAGGTACGCAGTATTTT. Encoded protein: CASSYSRQIATGTQYF.

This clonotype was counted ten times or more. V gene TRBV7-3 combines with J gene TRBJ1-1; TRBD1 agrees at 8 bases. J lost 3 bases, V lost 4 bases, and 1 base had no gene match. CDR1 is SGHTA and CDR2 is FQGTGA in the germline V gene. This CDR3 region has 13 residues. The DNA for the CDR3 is TGTGCCAGCAGCTCGGACAGGGACACTGAAGCTTTCTTT. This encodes CASSSDRDTEAFF.

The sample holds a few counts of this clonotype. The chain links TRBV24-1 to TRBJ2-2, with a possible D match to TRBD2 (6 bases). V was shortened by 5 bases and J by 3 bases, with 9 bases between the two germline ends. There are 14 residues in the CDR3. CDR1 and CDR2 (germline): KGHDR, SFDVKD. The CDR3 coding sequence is TGTGCCACCAGTGGGTGGAGGGACACCGGGGAGCTGTTTTTT. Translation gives CATSGWRDTGELFF.

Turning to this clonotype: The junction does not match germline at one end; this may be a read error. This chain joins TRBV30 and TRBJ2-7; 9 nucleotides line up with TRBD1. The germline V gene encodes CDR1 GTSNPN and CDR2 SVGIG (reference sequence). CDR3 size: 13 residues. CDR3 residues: CGWDRVNSYEQYF. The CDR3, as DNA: TGTGGCTGGGACAGGGTCAACTCCTACGAACAGTACTTC. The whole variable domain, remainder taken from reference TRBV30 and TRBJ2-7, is SQTIHQWPATLVQPVGSPLSLECTVEGTSNPNLYWYRQAAGRGLQLLFYSVGIGQISSEVPQNLSASRPQDRQFILSSKKLLLSDSGFYLCGWDRVNSYEQYFGPGTRLTVT.

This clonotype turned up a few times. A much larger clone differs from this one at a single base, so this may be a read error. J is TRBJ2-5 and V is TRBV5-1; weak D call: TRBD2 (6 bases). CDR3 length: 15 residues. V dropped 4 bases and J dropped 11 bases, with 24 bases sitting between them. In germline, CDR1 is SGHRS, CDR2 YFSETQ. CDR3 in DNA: TGCGCCAGCAGCCCCACCGGGAGCGATTTCTACGATCAGTACTTC. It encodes CASSPTGSDFYDQYF.

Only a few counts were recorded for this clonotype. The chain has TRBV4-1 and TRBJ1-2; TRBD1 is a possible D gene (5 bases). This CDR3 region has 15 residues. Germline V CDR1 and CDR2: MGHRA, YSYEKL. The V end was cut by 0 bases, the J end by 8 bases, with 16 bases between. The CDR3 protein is CASSQERQGSGGYTF. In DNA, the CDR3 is TGCGCCAGCAGCCAAGAACGTCAGGGATCGGGCGGCTACACCTTC.

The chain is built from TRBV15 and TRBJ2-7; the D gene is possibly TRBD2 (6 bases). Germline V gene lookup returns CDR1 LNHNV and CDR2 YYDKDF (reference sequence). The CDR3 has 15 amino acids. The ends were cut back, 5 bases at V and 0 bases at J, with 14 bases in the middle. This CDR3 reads CATSPGGPSSYEQYF. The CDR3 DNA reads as TGTGCCACCAGCCCCGGGGGACCGAGCTCCTACGAGCAGTACTTC.

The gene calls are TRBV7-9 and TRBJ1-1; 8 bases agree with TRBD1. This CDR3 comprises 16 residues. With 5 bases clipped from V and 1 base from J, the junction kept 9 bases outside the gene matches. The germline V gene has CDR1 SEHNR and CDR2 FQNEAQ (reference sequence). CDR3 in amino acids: CASSPAGTGQNTEAFF. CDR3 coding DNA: TGTGCCAGCAGCCCAGCTGGGACAGGACAGAACACTGAAGCTTTCTTT. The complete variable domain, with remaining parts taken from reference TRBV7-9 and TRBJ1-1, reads DTGVSQNPRHKITKRGQNVTFRCDPISEHNRLYWYRQTLGQGPEFLTYFQNEAQLEKSRLLSDRFSAERPKGSFSTLEIQRTEQGDSAMYLCASSPAGTGQNTEAFFGQGTRLTVV.

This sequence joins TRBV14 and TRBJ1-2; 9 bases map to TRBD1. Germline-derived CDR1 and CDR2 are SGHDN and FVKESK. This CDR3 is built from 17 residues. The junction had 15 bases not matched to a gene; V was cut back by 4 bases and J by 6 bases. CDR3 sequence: CASSPLPGQGPSNGYTF. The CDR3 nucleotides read TGTGCCAGCAGCCCCCTCCCGGGACAGGGACCTTCAAATGGCTACACCTTC.

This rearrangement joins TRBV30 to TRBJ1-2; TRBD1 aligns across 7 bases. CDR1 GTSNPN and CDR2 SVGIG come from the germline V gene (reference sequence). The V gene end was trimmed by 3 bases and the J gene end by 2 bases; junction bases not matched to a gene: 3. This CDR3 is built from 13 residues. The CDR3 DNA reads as TGTGCCTGGAGGGGGACAGCGAACTATGGCTACACCTTC. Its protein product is CAWRGTANYGYTF. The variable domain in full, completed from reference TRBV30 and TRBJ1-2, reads SQTIHQWPATLVQPVGSPLSLECTVEGTSNPNLYWYRQAAGRGLQLLFYSVGIGQISSEVPQNLSASRPQDRQFILSSKKLLLSDSGFYLCAWRGTANYGYTFGSGTRLTVV.

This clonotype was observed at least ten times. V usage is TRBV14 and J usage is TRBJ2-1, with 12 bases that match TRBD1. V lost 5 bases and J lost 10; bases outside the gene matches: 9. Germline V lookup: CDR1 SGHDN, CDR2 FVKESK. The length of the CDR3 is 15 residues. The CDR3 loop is CASSDRDRGPREQFF. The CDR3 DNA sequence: TGTGCCAGCAGCGACCGGGACAGGGGGCCTCGGGAGCAGTTCTTC. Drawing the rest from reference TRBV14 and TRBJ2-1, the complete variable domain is EAGVTQFPSHSVIEKGQTVTLRCDPISGHDNLYWYRRVMGKEIKFLLHFVKESKQDESGMPNNRFLAERTGGTYSTLKVQPAELEDSGVYFCASSDRDRGPREQFFGPGTRLTVL.

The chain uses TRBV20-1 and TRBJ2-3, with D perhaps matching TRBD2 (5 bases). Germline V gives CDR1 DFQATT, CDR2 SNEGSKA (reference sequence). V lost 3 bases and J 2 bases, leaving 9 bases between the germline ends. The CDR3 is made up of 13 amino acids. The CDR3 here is CSASTGITDTQYF. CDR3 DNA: TGCAGTGCTAGCACCGGGATCACAGATACGCAGTATTTT.

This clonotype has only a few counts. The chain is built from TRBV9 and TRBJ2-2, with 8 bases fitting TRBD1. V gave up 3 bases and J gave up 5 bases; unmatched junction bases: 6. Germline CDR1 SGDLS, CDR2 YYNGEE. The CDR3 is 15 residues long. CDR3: CASSARTGWTGELFF. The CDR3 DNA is TGTGCCAGCAGCGCCCGGACAGGGTGGACCGGGGAGCTGTTTTTT.

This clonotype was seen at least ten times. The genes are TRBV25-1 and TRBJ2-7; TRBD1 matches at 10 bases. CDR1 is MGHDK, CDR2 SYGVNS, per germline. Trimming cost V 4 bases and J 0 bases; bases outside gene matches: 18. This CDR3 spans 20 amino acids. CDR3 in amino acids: CASSAPPPKGGQGISYEQYF. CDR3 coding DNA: TGTGCCAGCAGTGCCCCTCCCCCAAAAGGGGGACAGGGGATCTCCTACGAGCAGTACTTC.

The DNA of the CDR3 is TGCAGTGCTAGATTAGGGGGCAACGAAAAACTGTTTTTT. Its translation: CSARLGGNEKLFF. The V and J genes are TRBV20-1 and TRBJ1-4, with 7 positions matching TRBD1. In germline, CDR1 is DFQATT, CDR2 SNEGSKA (reference sequence). This CDR3 region has 13 residues. The J segment lost 8 bases and the V segment lost 2 bases, leaving 5 bases of the junction unmatched.

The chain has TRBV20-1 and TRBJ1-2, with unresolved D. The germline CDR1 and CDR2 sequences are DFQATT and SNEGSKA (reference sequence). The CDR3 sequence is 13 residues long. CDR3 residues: CSAARNPNYGYTF. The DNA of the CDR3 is TGCAGCGCGGCCAGGAACCCCAACTATGGCTACACCTTC.

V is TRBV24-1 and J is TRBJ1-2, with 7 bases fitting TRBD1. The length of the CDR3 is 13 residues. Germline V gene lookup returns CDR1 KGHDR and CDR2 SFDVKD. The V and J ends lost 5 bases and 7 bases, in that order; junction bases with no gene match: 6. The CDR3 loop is CATSGDRAVGYTF. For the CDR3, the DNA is TGTGCCACCAGTGGTGACAGGGCTGTTGGCTACACCTTC.

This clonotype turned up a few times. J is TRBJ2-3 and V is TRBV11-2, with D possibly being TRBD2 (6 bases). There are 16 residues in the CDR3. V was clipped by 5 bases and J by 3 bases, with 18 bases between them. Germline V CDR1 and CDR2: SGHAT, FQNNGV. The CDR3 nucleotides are TGTGCCAGCAGCGCCCGGGACTCCTCTCTGACAGATACGCAGTATTTT. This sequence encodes CASSARDSSLTDTQYF.

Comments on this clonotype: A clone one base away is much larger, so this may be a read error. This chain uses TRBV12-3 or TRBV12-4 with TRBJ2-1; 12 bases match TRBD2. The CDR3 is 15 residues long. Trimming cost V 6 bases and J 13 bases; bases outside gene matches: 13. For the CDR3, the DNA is TGTGCCAGCAGGACTAGCGGGAGCCTACAAGAGACCCAGTTCTTC. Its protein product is CASRTSGSLQETQFF.

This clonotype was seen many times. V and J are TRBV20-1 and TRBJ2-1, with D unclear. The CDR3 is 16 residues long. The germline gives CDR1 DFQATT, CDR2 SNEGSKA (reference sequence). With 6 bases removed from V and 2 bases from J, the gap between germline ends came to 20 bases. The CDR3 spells CSALRMAYVAYNEQFF. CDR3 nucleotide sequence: TGCAGTGCCCTACGAATGGCGTACGTAGCCTACAATGAGCAGTTCTTC.